Listed here is a single TCR beta chain. This specimen belongs to a study of identical twins' blood T cells. About the study: Roughly 50 million reads came from some 12 libraries, six alpha, six beta.

Germline V gives CDR1 MNHEY, CDR2 SVGAGI. CDR3 length equals 13 residues. The V and J ends lost 5 bases and 8 bases respectively, with 15 bases between them. TCRdb re-analysed the 5' RACE reads in MiXCR, keeping a single row per CDR3 protein. The data hold fewer than 450,000 distinct CDR3 sequences, with over 25% observed a single time. Sample: PBMCs. This chain connects TRBV6-5 to TRBJ1-2, with unresolved D. This TCR derives from a woman between 18 and 55 years old in good health. This CDR3 is CASSRDPLSGYTF. In DNA form, the CDR3 reads TGTGCCAGCAGTCGGGATCCCTTATCGGGCTACACCTTC.